This T cell receptor beta chain appears in the sequencing data of a study of CXCR3-negative and CXCR3-positive naive CD8 T cells. Each TRB cDNA library was prepared by 5' RACE (with UMI labels). TCRdb derives one entry per CDR3 protein from the 5' RACE reads, leaving out DNA. The sample is made up of 45,000 to 60,000 distinct CDR3 sequences, and the top ten hold 20% to 25% of it. The CDR3 sequence is 19 residues long. CDR1 LNHNV and CDR2 YYDKDF come from the germline V gene (reference sequence). The material sequenced was memory CD8+ T cells from blood. This receptor was obtained from a human donor in good health. Some clones in this sample may be carry-over from other donors' samples. The V call is TRBV15, the J call TRBJ2-3; checking the TCRdb D call of TRBD1 is not possible without DNA. The CDR3 loop reads CATSRVARTGQGIKDTQYF.